The 5 T cell receptor beta chains reported below all come from one sample, sequenced in a study of control samples from healthy donors and cancer patients. Sequencing was performed with immunoSEQ multiplex PCR; in TCRdb, only in-frame clones are kept and a portion is missing. The sample gives roughly 130,000 clones, around 90% of which show up once; about 2.5% is in the top ten. Material: blood. The receptors were sampled from a man in his late teens or twenties in good health.

This clone was counted a few times. The chain is built from TRBV7-2 and TRBJ1-1, with 11 nucleotides matching TRBD1. V dropped 5 bases and J dropped 4; count of bases not matched to a gene: 9. Germline-derived CDR1 and CDR2 are SGHTA and FQGNSA. CDR3 size: 16 residues. CDR3 nucleotides: TGTGCCAGCAGCGGTGGACAGGGGGCAAGGAGCACTGAAGCTTTCTTT. Its protein product is CASSGGQGARSTEAFF.

The V and J genes are TRBV5-6 and TRBJ2-5, with 11 bases aligning to TRBD2. Germline CDR1 SGHDT, CDR2 YYEEEE. This CDR3 contains 17 residues. J gave up 5 bases and V 4 bases, and 13 bases lay outside the gene matches. The CDR3 is CASSPIRPGLADETQYF. The CDR3 nucleotides are TGTGCCAGCAGCCCTATCAGACCGGGACTAGCGGATGAGACCCAGTACTTC.

DNA of the CDR3: TGTGCCAGCAGCTTAGATGCCCAGCCCCAGCATTTT. Protein product: CASSLDAQPQHF. The chain couples TRBV7-9 to TRBJ1-5; D call uncertain. Germline-derived CDR1 and CDR2 are SEHNR and FQNEAQ (reference sequence). The CDR3 spans 12 residues. The ends were cut back, 1 base at V and 7 bases at J, with 5 bases in the middle.

The chain combines TRBV4-1 with TRBJ1-4; D might be TRBD1 (6 bases). From germline, CDR1 is MGHRA and CDR2 YSYEKL. V lost 0 bases and J lost 7, with 21 bases in between. CDR3 size: 18 residues. The CDR3 sequence: CASSQDGGLGTRGEKLFF. Written as DNA, the CDR3 is TGCGCCAGCAGCCAAGATGGGGGACTCGGGACAAGGGGTGAAAAACTGTTTTTT.

The chain carries TRBV6-5 and TRBJ2-7, with D hard to call. CDR1 is MNHEY, CDR2 SVGAGI, per germline. The CDR3 consists of 16 residues. Trimming took 0 bases from V and 0 from J, leaving 12 bases between them. The CDR3 is CASSYSRQASSYEQYF. DNA of the CDR3: TGTGCCAGCAGTTACTCGAGGCAGGCCTCCTCCTACGAGCAGTACTTC.